This is a list of T cell receptor beta chains from one sample in a study of blood T cell repertoires in COVID-19. Method: immunoSEQ multiplex PCR; TCRdb's copy keeps in-frame clones and lacks some. The data contain about 260,000 clones, 75% to 90% of them singletons. Sequences were obtained from peripheral blood. These receptors originate from a man in his sixties who had recovered from COVID-19. CDR3s leave out the opening cysteine and the closing phenylalanine or tryptophan. A D gene is named only where the DNA matches it firmly. Expanded clones get a size class; other rows say once, few or many, or leave the size out.

TRBD1	-	TRBV6-5	TRBJ2-2	ASSRDRGNTGELF
-	once	TRBV7-2	TRBJ1-2	ASSLVPGYGYT
-	-	TRBV11-3	TRBJ1-6	ASSLDPGSPLH
-	-	TRBV7-9	TRBJ2-1	ASSLAQGIEQF
-	-	TRBV30	TRBJ1-1	ACGEPNTEAF
-	-	TRBV19	TRBJ1-4	ASSISRANEKLF
TRBD2	-	TRBV10-2	TRBJ2-2	ASSDSGGVAPGELF
-	-	TRBV9	TRBJ2-5	ASSVRGADGTQY
TRBD1	-	TRBV11-3	TRBJ2-7	ASSLGQGKGEQY
-	-	TRBV7-7	TRBJ2-1	ATSPGTSSYNEQF
-	once	TRBV7-9	TRBJ1-6	ASSPGQRNSPLH
TRBD1	-	TRBV27	TRBJ2-2	ASSRGQGARAGELF
-	-	TRBV18	TRBJ1-4	ASSPTGATNEKLF
-	-	TRBV18	TRBJ2-1	ASSLLAGRQF
TRBD2	-	TRBV6-5	TRBJ2-2	ASGSSGRNTGELF
-	-	TRBV18	TRBJ2-7	ASSPPTVSYEQY
TRBD1	few	TRBV19	TRBJ1-5	ASSIEGGQGNQPQH
-	few	TRBV21-1	TRBJ1-5	ASSRRESCNQPQH
-	-	TRBV19	TRBJ2-1	ASSTGLYNEQF
-	once	TRBV21-1	TRBJ2-7	ASSSPSGLYEQY
-	-	TRBV5-1	TRBJ1-4	ASSPGGGQPEKLF
-	-	TRBV5-1	TRBJ2-7	ASSSTARVTYEQY
-	-	TRBV29-1	TRBJ1-2	SAPQGNYGYT
-	few	TRBV11-1	TRBJ2-2	ASSLVVGGTGELF
-	-	TRBV5-5	TRBJ1-5	ASSLTEVRVGQPQH
TRBD1	-	TRBV11-2	TRBJ1-2	ASSPGTGAANYGYT